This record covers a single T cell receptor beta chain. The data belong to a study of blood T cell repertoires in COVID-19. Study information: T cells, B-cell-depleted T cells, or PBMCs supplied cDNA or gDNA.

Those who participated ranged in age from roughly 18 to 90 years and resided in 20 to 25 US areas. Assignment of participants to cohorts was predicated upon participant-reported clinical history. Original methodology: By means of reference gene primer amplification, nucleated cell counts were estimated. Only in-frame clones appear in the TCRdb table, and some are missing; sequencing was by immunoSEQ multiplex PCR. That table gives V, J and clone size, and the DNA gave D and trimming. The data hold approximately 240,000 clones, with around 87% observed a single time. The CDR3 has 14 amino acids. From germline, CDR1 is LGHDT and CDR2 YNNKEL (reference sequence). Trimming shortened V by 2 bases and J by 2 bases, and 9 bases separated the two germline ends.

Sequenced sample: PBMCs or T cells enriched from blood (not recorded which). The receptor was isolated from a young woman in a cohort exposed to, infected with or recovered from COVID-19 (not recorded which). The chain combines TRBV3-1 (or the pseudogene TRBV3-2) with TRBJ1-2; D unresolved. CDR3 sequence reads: CASSQPSSNYGYTF. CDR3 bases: TGTGCCAGCAGCCAACCCTCTTCGAACTATGGCTACACCTTC.